This is a list of T cell receptor beta chains from one sample in a study of T cell responses to AZD1222 COVID-19 vaccine. Using immunoSEQ multiplex PCR, the repertoire was profiled, and TCRdb retains in-frame clones only, with some absent. The sample has 86,000 or so clones, roughly nine tenths seen once. Sequences were derived from peripheral blood, sampled on day 0 of AZD1222 vaccination. The receptors were gathered from an adult in good health. The CDR3 runs from the conserved cysteine through the conserved F or W. Each record gives: clone size, J gene, D gene, V gene, CDR3 DNA, CDR3 protein. The D gene is left open where the match is weak. Rows may omit the clone size; those that give it use once, few, many or a size class.

NA | TRBJ1-5 | NA | TRBV10-3 | TGTGCCATCAGTGAGCGGGGTGAGGGCCAGCATTTT | CAISERGEGQHF
NA | TRBJ1-5 | NA | TRBV7-2 | TGTGCCAGCAGCTTAGCAGGGCCCTTCAATCAGCCCCAGCATTTT | CASSLAGPFNQPQHF
NA | TRBJ1-3 | NA | TRBV30 | TGTGCCTGGAGTACTGGAAACACCATATATTTT | CAWSTGNTIYF
NA | TRBJ1-1 | NA | TRBV19 | TGTGCCAGTAGGGGTGGACCGGATGAAGCTTTCTTT | CASRGGPDEAFF
NA | TRBJ2-1 | NA | TRBV29-1 | TGCAGCGTACGGGAGATGGCCTACAATGAGCAGTTCTTC | CSVREMAYNEQFF
NA | TRBJ1-2 | TRBD1 | TRBV2 | TGTGCCTCAACCCCGGGACAGGGGATTGGCTACACCTTC | CASTPGQGIGYTF
few | TRBJ1-2 | NA | TRBV7-8 | TGTGCCAGCAGCTTAGATGGTGGCTATGGCTACACCTTC | CASSLDGGYGYTF
NA | TRBJ1-2 | NA | TRBV2 | TGTGCCAGCAGTGTACAACTTCAAGACGTGAGGGGCTACACCTTC | CASSVQLQDVRGYTF
NA | TRBJ1-1 | NA | TRBV7-9 | TGTGCCAGCAGCTTAGCTACTAAACCTTTGAACACTGAAGCTTTCTTT | CASSLATKPLNTEAFF
NA | TRBJ1-1 | TRBD1 | TRBV27 | TGTGCCAGCAGGGGACAGCTGAACACTGAAGCTTTCTTT | CASRGQLNTEAFF
NA | TRBJ1-1 | NA | TRBV5-1 | TGCGCCAGCAGCTTGTTTGAGGCGCCCGCCACTGAAGCTTTCTTT | CASSLFEAPATEAFF
NA | TRBJ2-2 | TRBD2 | TRBV30 | TGTGCCTGGATGAAGACTAGCGGGAGCATCACCGGGGAGCTGTTTTTT | CAWMKTSGSITGELFF
NA | TRBJ2-2 | NA | TRBV3-1/TRBV3-2 | TGTGCCAGCAGCCAAGGCGGGTTCACGAACACCGGGGAGCTGTTTTTT | CASSQGGFTNTGELFF
NA | TRBJ2-2 | NA | TRBV9 | TGTGCCAGCAGCGTACGAGGGGCCGGGGAGCTGTTTTTT | CASSVRGAGELFF
few | TRBJ2-2 | NA | TRBV19 | TGTGCCAGCCACCGGGACCTCGCCACCGGGGAGCTGTTTTTT | CASHRDLATGELFF
once | TRBJ2-4 | TRBD1 | TRBV7-9 | TGTGCCAGCAGCCTACGGGACAGTTCAAACATTCAGTACTTC | CASSLRDSSNIQYF